These 27 T cell receptor beta chains were sequenced from one sample in a study of T cells in lung cancer brain metastases listed by TCRdb under 2018. Library preparation used the immunoSEQ multiplex PCR assay. TCRdb re-hosts the immuneACCESS table, in-frame sequences only. Its copies lack some clones; in the studies checked, an unresolved V gene accounts for under half of them, and the cause for the rest is not known. The sample data list roughly 3,200 clones, and around nine tenths of these were observed just once. The top ten hold more than 10% of the sample. The source material was tumor tissue from the primary lung tumor. This specimen's cell subset or site label, per the study, means: primary lung cancer lesion. The receptor set was obtained from a man in his fifties or sixties with non-small cell lung cancer.

This clone was counted a single time. The chain recombines TRBV6-5 with TRBJ2-1; the match to TRBD1 covers 9 bases. This CDR3 is 16 amino acids long. J lost 6 bases, V lost 2 bases, and 8 bases had no gene match. Germline values: CDR1 MNHEY, CDR2 SVGAGI. As DNA, the CDR3 is TGTGCCAGCAGTTACACGCGGACAGGGGTGGGCAATGAGCAGTTCTTC. Translating gives CASSYTRTGVGNEQFF.

The V gene is TRBV4-2, the J gene TRBJ2-1, with D tentatively TRBD1 or TRBD2 (5 bases each). The CDR3 is made up of 15 amino acids. Germline V lookup: CDR1 LGHNA, CDR2 YNFKEQ. The V end lost 4 bases, the J end lost 3 bases, and 13 bases lay between the germline ends. In DNA form, the CDR3 reads TGTGCCAGCAGCCGGCCGGGACCCAGCTACAATGAGCAGTTCTTC. It translates to CASSRPGPSYNEQFF.

This chain joins TRBV10-3 and TRBJ1-3; D unclear. The germline CDR1 and CDR2 sequences are ENHRY and SYGVKD. The V end lost 2 bases, the J end lost 0 bases, and 8 bases lay between the germline ends. The CDR3 consists of 15 residues. The CDR3 sequence: CAISEGPFSGNTIYF. CDR3 nucleotides: TGTGCCATCAGTGAGGGACCGTTCTCTGGAAACACCATATATTTT.

The chain joins TRBV7-9 to TRBJ2-7, with 9 positions matching TRBD1. Per germline, CDR1 SEHNR and CDR2 FQNEAQ (reference sequence). The V segment lost 5 bases and the J segment 5 bases; nucleotides outside the gene matches: 7. This CDR3 region has 14 residues. CDR3 DNA: TGTGCCAGCAGCCCCCGGGACAGGGCACACGAGCAGTACTTC. It encodes CASSPRDRAHEQYF. The full variable domain, completed using reference TRBV7-9 and TRBJ2-7, is DTGVSQNPRHKITKRGQNVTFRCDPISEHNRLYWYRQTLGQGPEFLTYFQNEAQLEKSRLLSDRFSAERPKGSFSTLEIQRTEQGDSAMYLCASSPRDRAHEQYFGPGTRLTVT.

The chain links TRBV11-2 to TRBJ2-7; D is unresolved. Deletions cut 5 bases from V and 4 bases from J, with 9 bases between. Germline CDR1 and CDR2: SGHAT and FQNNGV. CDR3 length: 12 residues. The CDR3 nucleotides are TGTGCCAGCAGCCCGGTGGGGTACGAGCAGTACTTC. This codes for CASSPVGYEQYF.

The gene calls are TRBV25-1 and TRBJ1-1; D gene unclear. V lost 1 base to trimming and J lost 3 bases, with 12 bases between them. Germline V gene data show CDR1 as MGHDK and CDR2 as SYGVNS. The CDR3 contains 15 residues. The CDR3 DNA follows: TGTGCCAGCAGTGAATCGTGGGGTATAGACACTGAAGCTTTCTTT. The encoded protein is CASSESWGIDTEAFF.

J is TRBJ2-3 and V is TRBV18; 13 nucleotides agree with TRBD2. Per germline, CDR1 KGHSH and CDR2 LQKENI. The CDR3 covers 17 residues. V lost 4 bases to trimming and J lost 0 bases; unmatched junction nucleotides: 4. The CDR3 is CASSQRGLAGSTDTQYF. The CDR3 DNA reads TGTGCCAGCTCACAGAGGGGACTAGCGGGGAGCACAGATACGCAGTATTTT.

This rearrangement joins TRBV15 to TRBJ2-5, with TRBD2 identical over 9 bases. The CDR3 spans 13 residues. J was trimmed by 3 bases and V by 7 bases; bases with no gene match: 3. Germline values: CDR1 LNHNV, CDR2 YYDKDF (reference sequence). CDR3 DNA sequence: TGTGCCACCAAGCGGGGGGTCGAAGAGACCCAGTACTTC. The encoded protein is CATKRGVEETQYF.

The chain joins TRBV30 to TRBJ2-3; maybe TRBD2 (6 bases). This CDR3 has 14 amino acids. Trimming took off 4 bases at V and 2 bases at J, with 13 bases between the two ends. Germline CDR1 GTSNPN, CDR2 SVGIG (reference sequence). CDR3 in DNA: TGTGCCTGGAAGGCGGGGAGGAACACAGATACGCAGTATTTT. It translates to CAWKAGRNTDTQYF.

The chain has TRBV30 and TRBJ2-1, with 12 positions matching TRBD2. This CDR3 is built from 19 residues. Germline CDR1 and CDR2: GTSNPN and SVGIG (reference sequence). V was clipped by 0 bases and J by 10 bases; unmatched bases: 19. CDR3 residues: CAWSVPPSSGRAGGWEQFF. For the CDR3, the DNA is TGTGCCTGGAGTGTACCCCCATCTAGCGGGAGGGCGGGAGGTTGGGAGCAGTTCTTC.

This sequence joins TRBV5-1 and TRBJ2-1, with 7 positions matching TRBD1. The ends lost 7 bases at V and 6 bases at J; junction bases unmatched: 10. CDR1 and CDR2 (germline): SGHRS, YFSETQ. This CDR3 has 14 amino acids. The CDR3 sequence is CASGRDRGGNEQFF. The CDR3 DNA reads as TGCGCCAGCGGCAGGGACAGAGGGGGCAATGAGCAGTTCTTC. The complete variable domain, with remaining parts taken from reference TRBV5-1 and TRBJ2-1, reads KAGVTQTPRYLIKTRGQQVTLSCSPISGHRSVSWYQQTPGQGLQFLFEYFSETQRNKGNFPGRFSGRQFSNSRSEMNVSTLELGDSALYLCASGRDRGGNEQFFGPGTRLTVL.

The J gene is TRBJ1-5, the V gene TRBV6-6; no clear D. This CDR3 region has 12 residues. Trimming pared 4 bases from V and 5 bases from J, leaving 6 bases between. Germline CDR1 reads MNHNY; CDR2 reads SVGAGI (reference sequence). CDR3 protein: CASSSFDQPQHF. DNA of the CDR3: TGTGCCAGCAGTTCTTTCGATCAGCCCCAGCATTTT.

The rearrangement uses TRBV27 and TRBJ2-7, with 10 bases identical to TRBD2. CDR1 and CDR2 (germline): MNHEY, SMNVEV (reference sequence). The trim removed 7 bases at V and 2 bases at J, leaving 5 bases unmatched. This CDR3 spans 14 amino acids. Here the CDR3 DNA reads TGTGCCAGCAAGCTAGCGGGAGACGCCTACGAGCAGTACTTC. It codes for CASKLAGDAYEQYF.

This clone was seen a single time. The chain employs TRBV5-8 and TRBJ1-2; TRBD1 agrees at 7 bases. Germline assignment: CDR1 SGHTS and CDR2 YDEGEE. Trimming removed 2 bases from V and 8 bases from J; junction bases left unmatched: 9. The CDR3 is made up of 14 amino acids. CDR3 amino acids: CASSFTGASGGYTF. In nucleotides, the CDR3 is TGTGCCAGCAGCTTTACAGGGGCCTCGGGGGGCTACACCTTC.

This chain connects TRBV6-1 to TRBJ1-5; weak D call: TRBD1 (5 bases). Per the germline V gene, CDR1 is MNHNS and CDR2 is SASEGT. The CDR3 has 15 amino acids. Trimming pared 1 base from V and 6 bases from J, leaving 13 bases between. CDR3 nucleotide sequence: TGTGCCAGCAGTGAAGTTATGGCAGGGAGTCAGCCCCAGCATTTT. It specifies CASSEVMAGSQPQHF.

This sequence joins TRBV11-2 and TRBJ2-7; D gene uncertain. Germline CDR1 SGHAT, CDR2 FQNNGV. CDR3 length: 14 residues. The V end lost 1 base, the J end lost 2 bases, and 9 bases lay between the germline ends. The chain's CDR3 is CASSLVGSTYEQYF. CDR3 in DNA: TGTGCCAGCAGCTTAGTTGGTTCGACCTACGAGCAGTACTTC.

This chain's CDR3 is CASSSDGYGYTF. For the CDR3, the DNA is TGTGCCAGCAGCTCGGACGGTTATGGCTACACCTTC. V and J are TRBV7-9 and TRBJ1-2; D is undetermined. CDR1 and CDR2 from the germline V gene are SEHNR and FQNEAQ (reference sequence). V gave up 4 bases and J gave up 5 bases, with 8 bases separating them. This CDR3 comprises 12 residues.

This chain uses TRBV7-9 with TRBJ1-4; D gene uncertain. The CDR3 is 13 amino acids. Germline CDR1 is SEHNR and CDR2 is FQNEAQ (reference sequence). The V end lost 4 bases, the J end lost 5 bases, and 8 bases lay between the germline ends. The CDR3 nucleotides read TGTGCCAGCAGCTACGGAGGGAATGAAAAACTGTTTTTT. This translates into CASSYGGNEKLFF.

In its sample, this clone was seen once. The chain carries TRBV18 and TRBJ1-1; 8 nucleotides agree with TRBD1. In germline, CDR1 is KGHSH, CDR2 LQKENI. CDR3 length: 15 amino acids. V shed 3 bases and J 3 bases; nucleotides not matched to a gene: 6. The CDR3 region has the DNA TGTGCCAGCTCACCTAGGACAGGGACGGACACTGAAGCTTTCTTT. Protein sequence: CASSPRTGTDTEAFF. Full variable domain (outside the CDR3, taken from reference TRBV18 and TRBJ1-1): NAGVMQNPRHLVRRRGQEARLRCSPMKGHSHVYWYRQLPEEGLKFMVYLQKENIIDESGMPKERFSAEFPKEGPSILRIQQVVRGDSAAYFCASSPRTGTDTEAFFGQGTRLTVV.

CDR3 amino acids: CASSPTSEDGYTF. CDR3 in DNA: TGCGCCAGCAGCCCCACTTCAGAGGATGGCTACACCTTC. V gene TRBV4-1 combines with J gene TRBJ1-2; D is unresolved. The CDR3 runs to 13 residues. Germline assignment: CDR1 MGHRA and CDR2 YSYEKL. Deletions cut 4 bases from V and 6 bases from J, with 12 bases between.

The CDR3 DNA reads as TGCGCCAGCAGCCAGACAGACTATAGCAATCAGCCCCAGCATTTT. This translates into CASSQTDYSNQPQHF. The chain is built from TRBV4-1 and TRBJ1-5, with D tentatively TRBD1 (5 bases). The CDR3 loop spans 15 amino acids. Trimming pared 3 bases from V and 0 bases from J, leaving 9 bases between. CDR1 and CDR2 (germline): MGHRA, YSYEKL.

This chain links TRBV13 with TRBJ2-3, with 9 positions matching TRBD2. This CDR3 comprises 16 residues. CDR1 is PRHDT and CDR2 is FYEKMQ in the germline V gene (reference sequence). The V and J ends lost 4 bases and 4 bases, in that order; junction bases with no gene match: 9. CDR3 DNA sequence: TGTGCCAGCAGCTCCCCGCGGGGGGGCCCGGCAGATACGCAGTATTTT. Translation gives CASSSPRGGPADTQYF.

This chain joins TRBV27 and TRBJ2-3; D might be TRBD2 (5 bases). Trimming took 9 bases from V and 0 from J, leaving 25 bases between them. The germline gives CDR1 MNHEY, CDR2 SMNVEV (reference sequence). The CDR3 has 18 residues. CDR3: CASLPGWATYTSTDTQYF. The CDR3 DNA follows: TGTGCCAGTCTTCCGGGATGGGCGACATATACTAGCACAGATACGCAGTATTTT.

CDR3 nucleotide sequence: TGTGCCAGCAGCGTAGCTCCTTCCATGAACACTGAAGCTTTCTTT. Its protein product is CASSVAPSMNTEAFF. J is TRBJ1-1 and V is TRBV9; no reliable D call. Trimming stripped 0 bases from V and 0 bases from J, with 9 bases between. The V gene's germline CDR1 is SGDLS and CDR2 YYNGEE. CDR3 length: 15 amino acids. The full variable domain, completed using reference TRBV9 and TRBJ1-1, is DSGVTQTPKHLITATGQRVTLRCSPRSGDLSVYWYQQSLDQGLQFLIQYYNGEERAKGNILERFSAQQFPDLHSELNLSSLELGDSALYFCASSVAPSMNTEAFFGQGTRLTVV.

As regards this clone: The germline gene is not matched at one end of the junction; a read error may be the cause. The chain employs TRBV2 and TRBJ2-5; D gene ambiguous. The CDR3 has 14 amino acids. The germline V gene encodes CDR1 SNHLY and CDR2 FYNNEI. CDR3 protein: CASSLQRSQETRYF. In nucleotides, the CDR3 is TGTGCCAGCAGCCTCCAGAGGAGTCAAGAGACCCGGTACTTC. The entire variable domain, with the rest obtained from reference TRBV2 and TRBJ2-5, is as follows: EPEVTQTPSHQVTQMGQEVILRCVPISNHLYFYWYRQILGQKVEFLVSFYNNEISEKSEIFDDQFSVERPDGSNFTLKIRSTKLEDSAMYFCASSLQRSQETRYFGPGTRLLVL.

This sequence joins TRBV7-9 and TRBJ2-3; 9 nucleotides line up with TRBD1. Trimming took 5 bases from V and 5 from J; bases not matched to a gene: 17. Germline values: CDR1 SEHNR, CDR2 FQNEAQ (reference sequence). This CDR3 has 18 amino acids. The CDR3 here is CASSQGPDRGLSGDTQYF. The CDR3 nucleotides read TGTGCCAGCAGCCAGGGGCCGGACAGGGGCTTATCGGGAGATACGCAGTATTTT.

This chain uses TRBV5-1 with TRBJ2-2; TRBD2 is a possible D gene (6 bases). Trimming left V 0 bases short and J 1 base short, with 10 bases between. Germline CDR1 and CDR2: SGHRS and YFSETQ. The CDR3 is made up of 16 amino acids. CDR3 in amino acids: CASSLVGGVNTGELFF. The CDR3 nucleotides are TGCGCCAGCAGCTTGGTCGGCGGGGTGAACACCGGGGAGCTGTTTTTT.